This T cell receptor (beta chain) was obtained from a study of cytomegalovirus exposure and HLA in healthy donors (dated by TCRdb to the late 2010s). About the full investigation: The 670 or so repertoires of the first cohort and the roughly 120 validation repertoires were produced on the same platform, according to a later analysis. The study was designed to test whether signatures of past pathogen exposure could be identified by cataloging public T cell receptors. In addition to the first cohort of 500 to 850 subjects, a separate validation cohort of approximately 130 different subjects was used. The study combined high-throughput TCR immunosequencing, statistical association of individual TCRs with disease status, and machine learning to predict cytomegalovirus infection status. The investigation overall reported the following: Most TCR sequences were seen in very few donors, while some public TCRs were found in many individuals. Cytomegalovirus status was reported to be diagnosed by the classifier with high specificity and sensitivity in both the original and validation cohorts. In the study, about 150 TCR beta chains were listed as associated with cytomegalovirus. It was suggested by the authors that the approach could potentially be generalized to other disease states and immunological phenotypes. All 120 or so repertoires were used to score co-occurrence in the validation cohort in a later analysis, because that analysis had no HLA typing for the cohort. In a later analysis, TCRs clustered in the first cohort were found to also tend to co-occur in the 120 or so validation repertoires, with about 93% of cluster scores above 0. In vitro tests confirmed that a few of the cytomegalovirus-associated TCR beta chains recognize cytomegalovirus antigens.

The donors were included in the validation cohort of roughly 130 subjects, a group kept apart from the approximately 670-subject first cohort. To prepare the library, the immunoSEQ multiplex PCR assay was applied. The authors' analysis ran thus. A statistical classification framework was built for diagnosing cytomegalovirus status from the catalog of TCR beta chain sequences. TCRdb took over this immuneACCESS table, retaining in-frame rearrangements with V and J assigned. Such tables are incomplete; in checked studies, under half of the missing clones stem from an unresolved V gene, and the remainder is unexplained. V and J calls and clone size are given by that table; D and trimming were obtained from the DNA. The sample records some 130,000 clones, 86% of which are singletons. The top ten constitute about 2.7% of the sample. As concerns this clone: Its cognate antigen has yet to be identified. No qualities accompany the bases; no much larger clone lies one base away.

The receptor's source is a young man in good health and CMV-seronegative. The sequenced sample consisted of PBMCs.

CDR3 loop: CASSFGQYNEQFF. The DNA is TGTGCCAGCAGCTTTGGGCAATACAATGAGCAGTTCTTC. Recombination linked TRBV13 to TRBJ2-1, with the D gene too uncertain to name. The junction shows trimming of 3 bases on V and 4 bases on J, plus 7 bases between the germline ends. CDR1 is given as PRHDT and CDR2 as FYEKMQ, both from the germline V gene (reference sequence). Measured from the cysteine to the phenylalanine, the CDR3 is 13 residues long. The retained sequence is limited to the CDR3, 39 bases, with the frame set at the first base. Reference TRBV13 and TRBJ2-1 genes cover what lies past the CDR3, so the full variable domain is AAGVIQSPRHLIKEKRETATLKCYPIPRHDTVYWYQQGPGQDPQFLISFYEKMQSDKGSIPDRFSAQQFSDYHSELNMSSLELGDSALYFCASSFGQYNEQFFGPGTRLTVL.